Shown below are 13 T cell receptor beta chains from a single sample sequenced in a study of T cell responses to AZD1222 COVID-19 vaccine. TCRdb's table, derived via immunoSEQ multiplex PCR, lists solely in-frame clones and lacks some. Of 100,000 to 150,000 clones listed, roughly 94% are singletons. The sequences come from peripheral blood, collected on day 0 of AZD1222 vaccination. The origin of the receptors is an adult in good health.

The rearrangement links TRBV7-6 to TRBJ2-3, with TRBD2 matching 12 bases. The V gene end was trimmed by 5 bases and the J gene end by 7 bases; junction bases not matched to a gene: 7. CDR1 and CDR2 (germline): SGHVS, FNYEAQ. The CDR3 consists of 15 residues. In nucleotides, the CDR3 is TGTGCCAGCAGCAGACTAGCGGGAGCCTATAATACGCAGTATTTT. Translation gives CASSRLAGAYNTQYF.

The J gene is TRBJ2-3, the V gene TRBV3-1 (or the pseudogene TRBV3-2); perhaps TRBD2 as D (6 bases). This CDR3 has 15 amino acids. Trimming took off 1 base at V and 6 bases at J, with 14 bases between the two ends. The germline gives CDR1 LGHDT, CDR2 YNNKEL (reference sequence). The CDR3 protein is CASSQVTGGRDTQYF. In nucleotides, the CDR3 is TGTGCCAGCAGCCAAGTCACCGGGGGTCGGGATACGCAGTATTTT.

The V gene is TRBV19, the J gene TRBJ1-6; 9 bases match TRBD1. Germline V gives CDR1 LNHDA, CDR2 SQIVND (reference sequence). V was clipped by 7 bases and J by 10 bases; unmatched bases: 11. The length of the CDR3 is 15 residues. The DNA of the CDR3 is TGTGCCAGTACCGGAGATGGGACAGGGAGCTCACCCCTCCACTTT. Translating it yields CASTGDGTGSSPLHF.

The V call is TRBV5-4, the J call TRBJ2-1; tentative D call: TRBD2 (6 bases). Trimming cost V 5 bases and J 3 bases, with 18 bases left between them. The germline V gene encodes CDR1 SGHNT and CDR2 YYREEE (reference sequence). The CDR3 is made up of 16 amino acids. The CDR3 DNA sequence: TGTGCCAGCAGAGATCTCGGGACTGCTTACTACAATGAGCAGTTCTTC. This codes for CASRDLGTAYYNEQFF.

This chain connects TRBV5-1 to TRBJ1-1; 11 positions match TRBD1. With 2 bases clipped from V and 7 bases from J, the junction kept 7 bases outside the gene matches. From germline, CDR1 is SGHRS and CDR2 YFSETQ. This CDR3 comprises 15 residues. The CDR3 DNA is TGCGCCAGCAGCTTAAGGACAGGGGGCGCGGGTGAAGCTTTCTTT. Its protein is CASSLRTGGAGEAFF.

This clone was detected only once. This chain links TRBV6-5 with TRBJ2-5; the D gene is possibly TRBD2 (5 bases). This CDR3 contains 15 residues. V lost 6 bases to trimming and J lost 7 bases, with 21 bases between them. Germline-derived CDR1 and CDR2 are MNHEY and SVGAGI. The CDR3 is CASSTLLLGEVTQYF. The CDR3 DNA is TGTGCCAGCAGCACCCTCCTCTTGGGAGAGGTGACCCAGTACTTC.

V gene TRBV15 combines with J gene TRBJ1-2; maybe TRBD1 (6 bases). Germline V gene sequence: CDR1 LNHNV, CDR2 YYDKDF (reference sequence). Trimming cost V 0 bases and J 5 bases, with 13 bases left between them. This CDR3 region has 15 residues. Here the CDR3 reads CATSREGRQGYGYTF. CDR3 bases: TGTGCCACCAGCAGAGAGGGTAGGCAGGGGTATGGCTACACCTTC.

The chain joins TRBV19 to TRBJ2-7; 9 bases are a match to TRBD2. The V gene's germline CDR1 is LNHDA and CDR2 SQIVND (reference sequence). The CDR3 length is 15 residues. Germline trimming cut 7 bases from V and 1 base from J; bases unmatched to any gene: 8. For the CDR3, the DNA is TGTGCCAGTATGCGGCATAGCGGGGGTTCCTACGAGCAGTACTTC. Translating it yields CASMRHSGGSYEQYF.

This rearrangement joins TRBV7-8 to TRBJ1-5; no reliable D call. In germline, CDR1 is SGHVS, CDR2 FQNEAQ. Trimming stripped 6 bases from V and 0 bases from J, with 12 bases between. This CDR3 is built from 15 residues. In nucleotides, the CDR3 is TGTGCCAGCAGACTGGACGGTCATAGCAATCAGCCCCAGCATTTT. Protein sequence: CASRLDGHSNQPQHF.

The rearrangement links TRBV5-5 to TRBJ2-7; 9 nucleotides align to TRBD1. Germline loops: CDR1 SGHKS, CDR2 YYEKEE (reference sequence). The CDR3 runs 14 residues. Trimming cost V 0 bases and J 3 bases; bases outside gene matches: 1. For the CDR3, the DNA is TGTGCCAGCAGCTTGGCGGACAGGGGCTACGAGCAGTACTTC. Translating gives CASSLADRGYEQYF.

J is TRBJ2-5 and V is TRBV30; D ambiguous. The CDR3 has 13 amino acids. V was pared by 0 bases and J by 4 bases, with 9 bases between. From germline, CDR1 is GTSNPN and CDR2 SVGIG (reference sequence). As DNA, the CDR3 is TGTGCCTGGAGTGTTTGGGCCTTAGAGACCCAGTACTTC. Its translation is CAWSVWALETQYF.

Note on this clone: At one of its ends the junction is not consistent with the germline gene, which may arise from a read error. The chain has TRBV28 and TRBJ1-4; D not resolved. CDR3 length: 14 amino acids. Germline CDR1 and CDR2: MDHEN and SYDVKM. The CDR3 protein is CASGFGPHNEKLFF. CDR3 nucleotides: TGTGCCAGCGGTTTCGGGCCGCATAATGAAAAACTGTTTTTT.

As DNA, the CDR3 is TGTGCCAGCAGCCTCCGGAACGGGAGGGACTTGACTAATGAGCAGTTCTTC. Protein: CASSLRNGRDLTNEQFF. The V gene is TRBV7-8, the J gene TRBJ2-1; 8 nucleotides line up with TRBD2. The germline V gene encodes CDR1 SGHVS and CDR2 FQNEAQ. V lost 5 bases to trimming and J lost 7 bases; unmatched junction nucleotides: 16. This CDR3 comprises 17 residues.